One sample yielded the 24 T cell receptor beta chains listed below, sequenced in a study of blood T cells in healthy people across ages. Primers used in a second PCR of roughly 7 to 11 cycles were a sample-barcoded 5' primer and a J-beta primer mix. TCRdb used MiXCR to reprocess the 5' RACE reads, holding one entry per CDR3 protein. Of 650,000 to 1,000,000 distinct CDR3 sequences in the sample, 46% were seen once. Material for sequencing was blood. All receptors derive from a man older than 75 in good health.

The J gene is TRBJ2-1, the V gene TRBV20-1; TRBD1 might be the D (5 bases). Germline CDR1 and CDR2: DFQATT and SNEGSKA (reference sequence). Trimming shortened V by 0 bases and J by 13 bases, and 19 bases separated the two germline ends. The CDR3 sequence is 14 residues long. This chain's CDR3 is CSARDFRAQETQFF. The CDR3 DNA is TGCAGTGCTAGAGATTTCAGGGCCCAAGAGACCCAGTTCTTC.

V gene TRBV7-2 combines with J gene TRBJ2-1, with TRBD2 matching over 9 bases. The V and J ends lost 1 base and 7 bases, in that order; junction bases with no gene match: 14. This CDR3 region has 18 residues. Germline values: CDR1 SGHTA, CDR2 FQGNSA. CDR3 sequence: CASSLVPPASGTPNEQFF. In DNA form, the CDR3 reads TGTGCCAGCAGCTTAGTCCCCCCGGCTAGCGGGACCCCAAATGAGCAGTTCTTC.

This clonotype was detected only once. J is TRBJ1-1 and V is TRBV29-1; D perhaps matches TRBD1 (5 bases). The CDR3 consists of 14 residues. V dropped 2 bases and J dropped 4 bases, with 14 bases sitting between them. Germline loops: CDR1 SQVTM, CDR2 ANQGSEA. In DNA form, the CDR3 reads TGCAGCGTTGAACGACAGCTCTCTGGCACTGAAGCTTTCTTT. It yields the protein CSVERQLSGTEAFF.

This chain links TRBV28 with TRBJ2-4; no firm D call. V gave up 3 bases and J gave up 5 bases, with 14 bases separating them. The CDR3 is made up of 15 amino acids. CDR1 MDHEN and CDR2 SYDVKM come from the germline V gene. The CDR3 DNA reads TGTGCCAGCAGTTTCACAGTTTCGGGCCAAAACATTCAGTACTTC. Its translation: CASSFTVSGQNIQYF.

The genes are TRBV4-3 and TRBJ1-2; D not certain. The V gene lost 1 base and the J gene lost 4 bases, with 22 bases spanning the gap. Germline V gives CDR1 LGHNA, CDR2 YSLEER. This CDR3 is 18 amino acids long. CDR3 residues: CASSQGSGSSESLYGYTF. CDR3 nucleotides: TGCGCCAGCAGCCAAGGGTCAGGCAGCTCGGAATCCCTCTATGGCTACACCTTC.

The CDR3 DNA follows: TGCAGTGCTAGAGAGGGCCAGGGACTAGCAACATACGAGCAGTACTTC. Translated: CSAREGQGLATYEQYF. The rearrangement uses TRBV20-1 and TRBJ2-7, with 9 bases that match TRBD2. The V gene's germline CDR1 is DFQATT and CDR2 SNEGSKA (reference sequence). Trimming took 0 bases from V and 4 from J; bases not matched to a gene: 10. This CDR3 has 16 residues.

This clonotype appeared a few times. This chain joins TRBV7-9 and TRBJ2-5; D may be TRBD1 or TRBD2 (5 bases each). This CDR3 comprises 13 residues. Looked up from germline, CDR1 is SEHNR and CDR2 is FQNEAQ (reference sequence). The germline V and J ends were trimmed by 7 bases and 4 bases, with 13 bases remaining between them. The chain's CDR3 is CASTIGAGETQYF. CDR3 DNA sequence: TGTGCCAGCACCATCGGGGCGGGAGAGACCCAGTACTTC. Together with reference TRBV7-9 and TRBJ2-5, the CDR3 gives the full variable domain: DTGVSQNPRHKITKRGQNVTFRCDPISEHNRLYWYRQTLGQGPEFLTYFQNEAQLEKSRLLSDRFSAERPKGSFSTLEIQRTEQGDSAMYLCASTIGAGETQYFGPGTRLLVL.

V is TRBV5-6 and J is TRBJ2-4, with 8 bases that match TRBD2. CDR1 SGHDT and CDR2 YYEEEE come from the germline V gene. Losses at the gene ends were 4 bases for V and 0 bases for J; bases not matched to a gene: 6. The CDR3 runs to 16 residues. The CDR3 sequence is CASSHREGLAKNIQYF. Here the CDR3 DNA reads TGTGCCAGCAGCCATCGGGAGGGCCTAGCCAAAAACATTCAGTACTTC.

This clonotype was detected a few times. This rearrangement joins TRBV27 to TRBJ2-5, with D tentatively TRBD1 (5 bases). The J call may not be correct, given that the DNA end is closer to TRBJ2-7. The CDR3 consists of 12 residues. Germline lookup yields CDR1 MNHEY and CDR2 SMNVEV (reference sequence). This CDR3 is CASSSFRDEQYF. The CDR3 DNA follows: TGTGCCAGCAGTTCGTTCAGGGACGAGCAGTACTTC.

The sample holds many counts of this clonotype. A clone one base away is much larger, so this may be a read error. The rearrangement joins TRBV12-3 or TRBV12-4 to TRBJ2-5, with D maybe TRBD2 (6 bases). The CDR3 extends over 13 amino acids. Trimming cost V 5 bases and J 1 base, with 8 bases left between them. As DNA, the CDR3 is TGTGCCAGCAGTGGGGGACTCCAAGAGACCCAGTACTTC. Translated, it gives CASSGGLQETQYF.

This clonotype was detected a few times. The rearrangement joins TRBV9 to TRBJ2-1; 12 nucleotides agree with TRBD2. The CDR3 is 16 amino acids. Losses at the gene ends were 2 bases for V and 7 bases for J; bases not matched to a gene: 7. Germline lookup yields CDR1 SGDLS and CDR2 YYNGEE. CDR3 DNA: TGTGCCAGCAGCGTCGCTAGCGGGAGGGCCTCGAATGAGCAGTTCTTC. Translation gives CASSVASGRASNEQFF.

V and J are TRBV7-2 and TRBJ1-2; tentatively, D is TRBD1 (5 bases). V was shortened by 5 bases and J by 4 bases, with 14 bases between the two germline ends. The CDR3 is made up of 14 amino acids. Germline assignment: CDR1 SGHTA and CDR2 FQGNSA. The CDR3 DNA reads as TGTGCCAGCAGCCCTGGGCAGGGCGTCTATGGCTACACCTTC. Translating it yields CASSPGQGVYGYTF. Together with reference TRBV7-2 and TRBJ1-2, the CDR3 gives the full variable domain: GAGVSQSPSNKVTEKGKDVELRCDPISGHTALYWYRQSLGQGLEFLIYFQGNSAPDKSGLPSDRFSAERTGGSVSTLTIQRTQQEDSAVYLCASSPGQGVYGYTFGSGTRLTVV.

This clonotype was counted once. In nucleotides, the CDR3 is TGTGCCACCAGTGATGGACTAGCGGGAGGCCGATACAATGAGCAGTTCTTC. Translation gives CATSDGLAGGRYNEQFF. V gene TRBV24-1 combines with J gene TRBJ2-1, with TRBD2 matching 14 bases. Germline-derived CDR1 and CDR2 are KGHDR and SFDVKD. Unmatched junction bases numbered 4, after V lost 3 bases and J lost 4 bases. The CDR3 extends over 17 amino acids.

The chain couples TRBV7-9 to TRBJ2-5; D gene ambiguous. Trimming removed 2 bases at V and 4 bases at J, with 5 bases between. The germline CDR1 and CDR2 sequences are SEHNR and FQNEAQ (reference sequence). The CDR3 covers 12 residues. The CDR3 DNA reads TGTGCCAGCAGCTTAAGTACAGAGACCCAGTACTTC. The encoded protein is CASSLSTETQYF.

Of note for this clonotype: A much larger clone lies a single base off, so this may be a read error. The V gene is TRBV10-3, the J gene TRBJ2-3; tentatively, D is TRBD1 or TRBD2 (5 bases each). CDR3 size: 16 residues. CDR1 is ENHRY, CDR2 SYGVKD, per germline. The DNA for the CDR3 is TGTGCCATCAGTGTCGGTTGGGACCTCCGCACAGATGCGCAGTATTTT. It is translated as CAISVGWDLRTDAQYF.

The V call is TRBV7-3, the J call TRBJ2-1; TRBD2 matches at 12 bases. V lost 5 bases and J lost 9; bases outside the gene matches: 8. Germline V gives CDR1 SGHTA, CDR2 FQGTGA. The CDR3 consists of 15 residues. The CDR3 here is CASSAASGRGGEQFF. The CDR3 DNA is TGTGCCAGCAGCGCAGCTAGCGGGAGGGGTGGTGAGCAGTTCTTC.

The rearrangement uses TRBV15 and TRBJ1-5, with unresolved D. The CDR3 sequence is 19 residues long. CDR1 is LNHNV, CDR2 YYDKDF, per germline (reference sequence). Trimming pared 3 bases from V and 0 bases from J, leaving 21 bases between. CDR3 residues: CATSSERLGWRNSNQPQHF. The CDR3, as DNA: TGTGCCACCAGCAGCGAAAGATTAGGGTGGAGGAATAGCAATCAGCCCCAGCATTTT. Variable domain in full (rest from reference TRBV15 and TRBJ1-5): DAMVIQNPRYQVTQFGKPVTLSCSQTLNHNVMYWYQQKSSQAPKLLFHYYDKDFNNEADTPDNFQSRRPNTSFCFLDIRSPGLGDTAMYLCATSSERLGWRNSNQPQHFGDGTRLSIL.

The rearrangement links TRBV30 to TRBJ1-2; tentatively, D is TRBD1 (6 bases). This CDR3 contains 12 residues. V was trimmed by 3 bases and J by 8 bases, leaving 13 bases between them. Germline CDR1 and CDR2: GTSNPN and SVGIG (reference sequence). DNA for the CDR3: TGTGCCTGGAGGCAGGGGTCGTTCGGCTACACCTTC. It translates to CAWRQGSFGYTF. The full variable domain, its missing parts supplied by reference TRBV30 and TRBJ1-2, is SQTIHQWPATLVQPVGSPLSLECTVEGTSNPNLYWYRQAAGRGLQLLFYSVGIGQISSEVPQNLSASRPQDRQFILSSKKLLLSDSGFYLCAWRQGSFGYTFGSGTRLTVV.

In this sample, this clonotype turned up a few times. This chain joins TRBV7-2 and TRBJ2-4; D perhaps matches TRBD1 (5 bases). The germline V gene encodes CDR1 SGHTA and CDR2 FQGNSA. There are 16 residues in the CDR3. V was trimmed by 5 bases and J by 0 bases, leaving 14 bases between them. The CDR3 DNA follows: TGTGCCAGCAGCACCCAGGGTAACTTAGCCAAAAACATTCAGTACTTC. It codes for CASSTQGNLAKNIQYF.

The J gene is TRBJ2-7, the V gene TRBV11-2; 8 bases are shared with TRBD2. Germline V CDR1 and CDR2: SGHAT, FQNNGV. Trimming took 5 bases from V and 4 from J; bases not matched to a gene: 7. CDR3 size: 14 residues. The CDR3, as DNA: TGTGCCAGCAGCATAGCGGGAACAAGTTACGAGCAGTACTTC. The encoded protein is CASSIAGTSYEQYF.

In its sample, this clonotype was seen once. The chain couples TRBV10-1 to TRBJ2-2; no clear D gene. In germline, CDR1 is WNHNN, CDR2 SYGVQD (reference sequence). V gave up 10 bases and J gave up 1 base, with 13 bases separating them. The CDR3 is made up of 14 amino acids. CDR3 DNA: TGCGCCACCAAAGACGGAAGGAACACCGGGGAGCTGTTTTTT. This codes for CATKDGRNTGELFF.

This clonotype was seen only once. This chain connects TRBV5-6 to TRBJ1-1; the D gene is possibly TRBD1 (5 bases). Germline assignment: CDR1 SGHDT and CDR2 YYEEEE. V was cut by 0 bases and J by 10 bases, with 10 bases left in between. The CDR3 is 12 residues long. In nucleotides, the CDR3 is TGTGCCAGCAGCTTGGTTGGCAGGGTAGCTTTCTTT. It codes for CASSLVGRVAFF.

This clonotype was found once. A much more abundant neighbour one base away suggests this may be a read error. The chain joins TRBV5-1 to TRBJ2-1; a weak D match, TRBD2 (5 bases). V lost 4 bases and J 7 bases, leaving 21 bases between the germline ends. CDR1 SGHRS and CDR2 YFSETQ come from the germline V gene. The CDR3 has 16 residues. CDR3 DNA sequence: TGCGCCAGCAGCATACCCTATAGACCAGCGGCAAATGAGCAGTTCTTC. Protein: CASSIPYRPAANEQFF. Full variable domain (missing parts from reference TRBV5-1 and TRBJ2-1): KAGVTQTPRYLIKTRGQQVTLSCSPISGHRSVSWYQQTPGQGLQFLFEYFSETQRNKGNFPGRFSGRQFSNSRSEMNVSTLELGDSALYLCASSIPYRPAANEQFFGPGTRLTVL.

This clonotype showed up many times. J is TRBJ2-7 and V is TRBV9, with D unresolved. The germline gives CDR1 SGDLS, CDR2 YYNGEE. Trimming removed 0 bases at V and 5 bases at J, with 12 bases between. The CDR3 spans 14 residues. CDR3 nucleotide sequence: TGTGCCAGCAGCGTAGCAGCTAGAGGCCACGAGCAGTACTTC. Encoded protein: CASSVAARGHEQYF.